The 31 T cell receptor beta chains given below trace back to one sample, sequenced in a study of post-analysis software for immune sequencing data. These receptors lack a known antigen. Overall study findings and caveats: With TRBV5-6, TRBV5-1 and TRBV20-1 included, several TRBV segments were more frequent in patients than in controls.

TCR beta cDNA libraries had unique molecular identifiers. Via MiXCR, TCRdb re-called the PCR reads, giving one row per CDR3 protein. The table lists around 200,000 distinct CDR3 sequences, approximately 30% of them singletons. The specimen was blood. These receptors originate from a girl aged 2-17 years with multiple sclerosis.

The chain has TRBV5-5 and TRBJ1-2; 9 bases match TRBD1. This CDR3 contains 14 residues. Germline-derived CDR1 and CDR2 are SGHKS and YYEKEE (reference sequence). V lost 4 bases and J lost 5; bases outside the gene matches: 6. This CDR3 reads CASSRGQGDYGYTF. In DNA, the CDR3 is TGTGCCAGCAGCCGGGGACAGGGAGATTATGGCTACACCTTC.

This clonotype was seen a few times. This chain connects TRBV4-2 to TRBJ1-5, with 7 bases lining up with TRBD1. There are 16 residues in the CDR3. Germline V lookup: CDR1 LGHNA, CDR2 YNFKEQ. The ends lost 5 bases at V and 4 bases at J; junction bases unmatched: 11. The CDR3 loop reads CASSKEGTVGNQPQHF. CDR3 in DNA: TGTGCCAGCAGCAAGGAAGGGACAGTCGGGAATCAGCCCCAGCATTTT.

Many counts were recorded for this clonotype. The chain employs TRBV28 and TRBJ1-5; D ambiguous. From germline, CDR1 is MDHEN and CDR2 SYDVKM. The V end was cut by 3 bases, the J end by 7 bases, with 13 bases between. This CDR3 has 14 residues. CDR3: CASSFAHGNQPQHF. In DNA, the CDR3 is TGTGCCAGCAGTTTCGCACATGGGAACCAGCCCCAGCATTTT.

V is TRBV11-2 and J is TRBJ1-6; no clear D. Germline V lookup: CDR1 SGHAT, CDR2 FQNNGV. This CDR3 is built from 14 residues. V gave up 1 base and J gave up 14 bases, with 15 bases separating them. The CDR3 loop reads CASSLAGPVQTLHF. For the CDR3, the DNA is TGTGCCAGCAGCTTAGCGGGCCCTGTGCAGACCCTCCACTTT. Full variable domain (missing parts from reference TRBV11-2 and TRBJ1-6): EAGVAQSPRYKIIEKRQSVAFWCNPISGHATLYWYQQILGQGPKLLIQFQNNGVVDDSQLPKDRFSAERLKGVDSTLKIQPAKLEDSAVYLCASSLAGPVQTLHFGNGTRLTVT.

The chain is built from TRBV27 and TRBJ2-6; no clear D gene. The CDR3 runs to 18 residues. Deletions cut 1 base from V and 1 base from J, with 14 bases between. The germline gives CDR1 MNHEY, CDR2 SMNVEV (reference sequence). The CDR3 coding sequence is TGTGCCAGCAGTTTATACGCCCCACCCGCATCTGGGGCCAACGTCCTGACTTTC. Translating gives CASSLYAPPASGANVLTF.

This clonotype has a single count. An end of the junction differs from the germline gene, which may be a read error. V and J are TRBV28 and TRBJ2-7, with TRBD2 as a possible D gene (5 bases). Per germline, CDR1 MDHEN and CDR2 SYDVKM. This CDR3 contains 12 residues. The chain's CDR3 is CASRTSTGERYF. Written as DNA, the CDR3 is TGTGCCAGCAGGACCAGCACCGGGGAGCGGTACTTC.

The chain joins TRBV20-1 to TRBJ1-1, with no clear D. This CDR3 is built from 13 residues. The germline gives CDR1 DFQATT, CDR2 SNEGSKA (reference sequence). Trimming shortened V by 5 bases and J by 2 bases, and 12 bases separated the two germline ends. The CDR3 DNA reads TGCAGTGCTTTAGGGTGGGAAAACACTGAAGCTTTCTTT. Its translation is CSALGWENTEAFF.

A note on this clonotype: A much bigger clone sits one base away, suggesting this may be a read error. This chain connects TRBV5-1 to TRBJ2-7; TRBD1 aligns across 8 bases. The junction had 8 bases not matched to a gene; V was cut back by 0 bases and J by 3 bases. There are 16 residues in the CDR3. Germline V gene data show CDR1 as SGHRS and CDR2 as YFSETQ. The CDR3 region has the DNA TGCGCCAGCAGCTTGGGACGACAGGGGAGAGTCTACGAGCAGTACTTC. This gives the protein CASSLGRQGRVYEQYF.

The sample holds a few counts of this clonotype. The chain couples TRBV4-2 to TRBJ2-1; 14 bases agree with TRBD2. The CDR3 is made up of 16 amino acids. The germline CDR1 and CDR2 sequences are LGHNA and YNFKEQ. The V gene end was trimmed by 4 bases and the J gene end by 6 bases; junction bases not matched to a gene: 5. In DNA, the CDR3 is TGTGCCAGCAGCCCCATCGGGACTAGCGGGAGCAATGAGCAGTTCTTC. The encoded protein is CASSPIGTSGSNEQFF.

This clonotype was seen repeatedly, ten times or more. V usage is TRBV4-1 and J usage is TRBJ1-2; D is undetermined. This CDR3 comprises 14 residues. Trimming shortened V by 4 bases and J by 1 base, and 10 bases separated the two germline ends. The germline CDR1 and CDR2 sequences are MGHRA and YSYEKL. CDR3 DNA sequence: TGCGCCAGCAGCCGCAACGCGGATAACTATGGCTACACCTTC. Residues: CASSRNADNYGYTF.

This clonotype occurred many times. The chain links TRBV12-3 or TRBV12-4 to TRBJ2-1; D is possibly TRBD1 or TRBD2 (5 bases each). CDR3 size: 11 residues. The V and J ends lost 10 bases and 15 bases respectively, with 19 bases between them. For the CDR3, the DNA is TGTGCCACAGGGAACAGGACTGTTCCGTTCTTC. Translation gives CATGNRTVPFF.

As to this clonotype: A much larger clone lies one base from this, so it may be a read error. The CDR3 end shows no conserved phenylalanine or tryptophan, and so a read error is likely. V and J are TRBV10-3 and TRBJ2-5; D remains unclear. The CDR3 length is 13 residues. Trimming stripped 4 bases from V and 1 base from J, with 7 bases between. Germline values: CDR1 ENHRY, CDR2 SYGVKD. Written as DNA, the CDR3 is TGTGCCATCAGTGGCAACACCCAAGAGACCCAGTACTTA. It is translated as CAISGNTQETQYL.

The J gene is TRBJ2-3, the V gene TRBV7-2, with D possibly TRBD2 on 5 matching bases. This CDR3 has 14 residues. Trimming took off 1 base at V and 10 bases at J, with 15 bases between the two ends. Germline V CDR1 and CDR2: SGHTA, FQGNSA. CDR3 DNA sequence: TGTGCCAGCAGCTTAGAAGGAGTCGGGAATGCGCAGTATTTT. This gives the protein CASSLEGVGNAQYF.

Remarks on this clonotype: Given a much more abundant clone one base away, this may be a read error. This sequence joins TRBV20-1 and TRBJ2-7, with D maybe TRBD1 (5 bases). CDR1 DFQATT and CDR2 SNEGSKA come from the germline V gene (reference sequence). This CDR3 spans 11 amino acids. The CDR3 bases are TGCAGGGCTGGTACAGGCTACGAGCAGTACTTC. This translates into CRAGTGYEQYF.

There are many counts of this clonotype. The chain recombines TRBV12-3 or TRBV12-4 with TRBJ1-2; unclear D gene. The CDR3 extends over 12 amino acids. Trimming left V 8 bases short and J 2 bases short, with 9 bases between. The CDR3 bases are TGTGCCAGCCGGATGCAGAACTATGGCTACACCTTC. Amino acids: CASRMQNYGYTF.

This clonotype was counted between two and nine times. The gene calls are TRBV5-1 and TRBJ2-1, with 7 bases lining up with TRBD2. Germline V gives CDR1 SGHRS, CDR2 YFSETQ. The CDR3 totals 15 residues. With 0 bases clipped from V and 3 bases from J, the junction kept 3 bases outside the gene matches. The DNA of the CDR3 is TGCGCCAGCAGCTTGGGGGGGGGTGGCTACAATGAGCAGTTCTTC. It specifies CASSLGGGGYNEQFF.

This clonotype has a count of ten or more. V gene TRBV10-2 combines with J gene TRBJ2-5, with D possibly TRBD2 on 5 matching bases. Germline V gene data show CDR1 as WSHSY and CDR2 as SAAADI. V was trimmed by 2 bases and J by 11 bases, leaving 18 bases between them. The CDR3 is made up of 14 amino acids. CDR3 sequence: CASSEGGAVREQYF. DNA of the CDR3: TGCGCCAGCAGTGAGGGAGGTGCGGTGAGGGAGCAGTACTTC.

This clonotype was detected a few times. The genes are TRBV28 and TRBJ2-1, with 8 bases fitting TRBD1. The CDR3 has 11 residues. CDR1 is MDHEN, CDR2 SYDVKM, per germline. Trimming at V came to 4 bases and at J to 12 bases, leaving 2 bases not matched to a gene. In DNA, the CDR3 is TGTGCCAGCAGTTCACAGGGGGGGCAGTTCTTC. It codes for CASSSQGGQFF.

This clonotype was recorded at least ten times. The V and J genes are TRBV5-1 and TRBJ2-7; D is possibly TRBD2 (5 bases). The CDR3 has 14 amino acids. Trimming stripped 1 base from V and 2 bases from J, with 10 bases between. Germline CDR1 reads SGHRS; CDR2 reads YFSETQ. CDR3 DNA: TGCGCCAGCAGCTTGACCTACGGGGCCTACGAGCAGTACTTC. This sequence encodes CASSLTYGAYEQYF. The complete variable domain, with remaining parts taken from reference TRBV5-1 and TRBJ2-7, reads KAGVTQTPRYLIKTRGQQVTLSCSPISGHRSVSWYQQTPGQGLQFLFEYFSETQRNKGNFPGRFSGRQFSNSRSEMNVSTLELGDSALYLCASSLTYGAYEQYFGPGTRLTVT.

There are many counts of this clonotype. Compared with germline, one end of the junction differs, possibly owing to a read error. This rearrangement joins TRBV7-2 to TRBJ2-3; TRBD1 or TRBD2 may be the D gene (5 bases each). Germline loops: CDR1 SGHTA, CDR2 FQGNSA. This CDR3 has 14 amino acids. The CDR3 loop reads CASRPWSGADTQYF. The CDR3 region has the DNA TGTGCCAGCAGACCCTGGTCCGGGGCAGATACACAGTATTTT.

This clonotype has only a few counts. The rearrangement joins TRBV14 to TRBJ2-5, with TRBD2 matching 8 bases. CDR1 is SGHDN and CDR2 is FVKESK in the germline V gene. Unmatched junction bases numbered 4, after V lost 6 bases and J lost 4 bases. CDR3 length equals 13 residues. CDR3: CASSIAGGETQYF. The CDR3 region has the DNA TGTGCCAGCAGTATTGCGGGGGGAGAGACCCAGTACTTC.

This clonotype was observed many times. The rearrangement links TRBV29-1 to TRBJ2-7, with 8 bases that match TRBD1. After removal of 6 bases from V and 3 bases from J, the junction contained 7 bases not matched to a gene. Per germline, CDR1 SQVTM and CDR2 ANQGSEA. CDR3 length: 13 amino acids. CDR3: CSVEIGTGYEQYF. CDR3 nucleotide sequence: TGCAGCGTGGAGATTGGGACAGGCTACGAGCAGTACTTC.

The rearrangement links TRBV10-3 to TRBJ1-5; weak D call: TRBD1 (6 bases). Trimming left V 4 bases short and J 6 bases short, with 10 bases between. This CDR3 is 13 amino acids long. Germline V gene data show CDR1 as ENHRY and CDR2 as SYGVKD. CDR3 in amino acids: CAISGTDSQPQHF. The CDR3 nucleotides are TGTGCCATCAGTGGGACGGACAGTCAGCCCCAGCATTTT.

This clonotype was observed at least ten times. The rearrangement uses TRBV29-1 and TRBJ1-4; D remains unclear. This CDR3 is built from 13 residues. CDR1 is SQVTM and CDR2 is ANQGSEA in the germline V gene. V gave up 6 bases and J gave up 0 bases, with 8 bases separating them. The CDR3, as DNA: TGCAGCGTCGGGGTTACAACTAATGAAAAACTGTTTTTT. Its translation: CSVGVTTNEKLFF.

This clonotype was picked up many times. The chain has TRBV20-1 and TRBJ2-1, with TRBD2 matching over 11 bases. V trimming: 8 bases; J trimming: 1 base; junction bases outside the gene matches: 16. Germline V gives CDR1 DFQATT, CDR2 SNEGSKA (reference sequence). The CDR3 extends over 18 amino acids. CDR3: CSSRALAGGLLSYNEQFF. CDR3 coding DNA: TGCAGTTCAAGGGCCCTAGCGGGGGGCTTATTATCCTACAATGAGCAGTTCTTC.

In its sample, this clonotype was seen many times. The V call is TRBV5-1, the J call TRBJ2-3; no definite D call. Trimming cost V 0 bases and J 5 bases, with 1 base left between them. The CDR3 is made up of 11 amino acids. From germline, CDR1 is SGHRS and CDR2 YFSETQ. The CDR3 sequence is CASSLEDTQYF. The CDR3 DNA is TGCGCCAGCAGCTTGGAAGATACGCAGTATTTT.

This clonotype turned up a few times. The chain uses TRBV6-4 and TRBJ2-2; D may correspond to TRBD1 or TRBD2 (5 bases each). V lost 6 bases, J lost 4 bases, and 18 bases lay in between. This CDR3 spans 16 amino acids. Germline CDR1 and CDR2: MRHNA and SNTAGT. CDR3 region: CASSLEGSLGTGELFF. Written as DNA, the CDR3 is TGTGCCAGCAGCCTCGAGGGGAGTTTGGGCACCGGGGAGCTGTTTTTT.

This clonotype was counted ten times or more. The chain combines TRBV28 with TRBJ2-7, with 8 bases aligning to TRBD2. Trimming removed 8 bases from V and 6 bases from J; junction bases left unmatched: 9. The germline V gene has CDR1 MDHEN and CDR2 SYDVKM. CDR3 length equals 13 residues. The CDR3 here is CASLAGIEGEQYF. The CDR3 DNA reads as TGTGCCAGCCTAGCGGGCATAGAGGGCGAGCAGTACTTC.

This clonotype was seen only a few times. The V gene is TRBV4-1, the J gene TRBJ1-1; 7 bases match TRBD1. V shed 2 bases and J 1 base; nucleotides not matched to a gene: 7. Germline loops: CDR1 MGHRA, CDR2 YSYEKL. The CDR3 consists of 16 residues. The CDR3 DNA reads as TGCGCCAGCAGCCAAATCCCAGGGGGACGGAACACTGAAGCTTTCTTT. Protein product: CASSQIPGGRNTEAFF.

This clonotype was picked up many times. The rearrangement links TRBV29-1 to TRBJ2-1, with no clear D. V lost 4 bases and J 5 bases, leaving 12 bases between the germline ends. Germline values: CDR1 SQVTM, CDR2 ANQGSEA. CDR3 length: 13 amino acids. The CDR3: CSVAIDTNNEQFF. For the CDR3, the DNA is TGCAGCGTTGCCATCGACACCAACAATGAGCAGTTCTTC.

This clonotype was seen repeatedly, ten times or more. The genes are TRBV30 and TRBJ2-3; 10 bases line up with TRBD2. CDR3 length equals 14 residues. Germline lookup yields CDR1 GTSNPN and CDR2 SVGIG (reference sequence). V trimming: 5 bases; J trimming: 2 bases; junction bases outside the gene matches: 4. The DNA for the CDR3 is TGTGCCTGGCTAGCGGGAGAAAACACAGATACGCAGTATTTT. Encoded protein: CAWLAGENTDTQYF.